The clone carrying this T cell receptor beta chain was seen only a few times. The data are from a study of response to subunit inactivated influenza vaccine. Via MiXCR, TCRdb re-called the RT-PCR reads, giving one row per CDR3 protein. The data contain hundreds of thousands of distinct CDR3 sequences, approximately 15% of them singletons. V shed 7 bases and J shed 4 bases, with 16 bases lying between them. CDR1 is LNHDA, CDR2 SQIVND, per germline (reference sequence). The CDR3 spans 14 residues. The rearrangement links TRBV19 to TRBJ1-2; D might be TRBD1 (5 bases). This specimen was PBMCs from blood, taken less than 15 days before vaccination. The receptor's source is a man aged 45-65 years who received an inactivated influenza vaccine. CDR3 sequence: CASNPDGGVYGYTF. The CDR3 DNA reads as TGTGCCAGTAATCCAGACGGGGGAGTCTATGGCTACACCTTC.